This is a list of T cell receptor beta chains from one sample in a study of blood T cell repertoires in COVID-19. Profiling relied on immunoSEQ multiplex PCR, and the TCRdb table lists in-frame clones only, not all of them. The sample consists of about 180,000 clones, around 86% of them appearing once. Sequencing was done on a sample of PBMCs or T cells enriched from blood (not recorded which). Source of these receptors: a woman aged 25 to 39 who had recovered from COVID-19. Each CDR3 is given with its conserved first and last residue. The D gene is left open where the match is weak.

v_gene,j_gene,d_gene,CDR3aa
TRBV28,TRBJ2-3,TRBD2,CASSLTTALLAGSTDTQYF
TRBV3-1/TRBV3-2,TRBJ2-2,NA,CASSQSGGSDTGELFF
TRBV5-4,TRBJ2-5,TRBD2,CASSLGPWGLAGRPGETQYF
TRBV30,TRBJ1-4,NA,CASLFGGEKLFF
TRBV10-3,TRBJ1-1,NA,CATHEAGGNTEAFF
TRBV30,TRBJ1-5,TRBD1,CAWTRGPNQPQHF
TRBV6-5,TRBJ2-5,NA,CASRNPETIQETQYF
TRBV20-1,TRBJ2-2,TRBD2,CSASGIGTSGRAPGELFF
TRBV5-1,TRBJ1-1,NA,CASSLSGQTNTEAFF
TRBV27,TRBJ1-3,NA,CASSSTGGATIYF
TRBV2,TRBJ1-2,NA,CASSVPVNYGYTF
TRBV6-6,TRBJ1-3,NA,CASSLGGTIYF
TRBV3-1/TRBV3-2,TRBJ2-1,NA,CASSQAGGGNEQFF
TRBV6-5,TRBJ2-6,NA,CASSTSSGANVLTF
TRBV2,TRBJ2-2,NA,CASRTVTTGELFF
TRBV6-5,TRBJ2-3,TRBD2,CASSYSGESTDTQYF